Shown below are 25 T cell receptor beta chains from a single sample sequenced in a study of blood T cell repertoires in COVID-19. Measured with immunoSEQ multiplex PCR; TCRdb has only the in-frame clones, and not every one. The data contain around 420,000 clones, approximately 85% of them singletons. Specimen: PBMCs or T cells enriched from blood (not recorded which). These receptors were obtained from a woman in her thirties or forties with acute COVID-19.

This clone was recorded only once. J is TRBJ1-4 and V is TRBV19; D might be TRBD1 (6 bases). This CDR3 comprises 15 residues. From germline, CDR1 is LNHDA and CDR2 SQIVND (reference sequence). The V gene lost 4 bases and the J gene lost 8 bases, with 17 bases spanning the gap. CDR3 sequence reads: CASSNLQGPQEKLFF. CDR3 nucleotides: TGTGCCAGTAGTAACCTACAGGGACCCCAAGAAAAACTGTTTTTT.

V gene TRBV27 combines with J gene TRBJ1-2; D gene ambiguous. This CDR3 has 15 amino acids. V was shortened by 0 bases and J by 7 bases, with 15 bases between the two germline ends. Germline lookup yields CDR1 MNHEY and CDR2 SMNVEV (reference sequence). The CDR3 reads CASSLSNPRFGGYTF. The CDR3 DNA sequence: TGTGCCAGCAGTTTATCTAACCCCAGGTTCGGTGGCTACACCTTC.

This clone is a singleton in its sample. The CDR3 nucleotides read TGCGCCAGCAGCTTGGCCCCTCCGGGGAGTAACTATGGCTACACCTTC. Residues: CASSLAPPGSNYGYTF. The chain is built from TRBV5-1 and TRBJ1-2; D not resolved. V lost 0 bases, J lost 1 base, and 13 bases lay in between. Germline V gene lookup returns CDR1 SGHRS and CDR2 YFSETQ. The length of the CDR3 is 16 residues.

V usage is TRBV2 and J usage is TRBJ2-7; TRBD2 agrees at 8 bases. CDR3 size: 16 residues. Germline V gene lookup returns CDR1 SNHLY and CDR2 FYNNEI. Trimming took 7 bases from V and 1 from J; bases not matched to a gene: 12. The CDR3 DNA is TGTGCCAGCACCAGAGGAACGGGGGGGATGTCCTACGAGCAGTACTTC. This sequence encodes CASTRGTGGMSYEQYF.

The CDR3 is CAISASAGTGDYNYGYTF. CDR3 DNA sequence: TGTGCCATCAGTGCCAGCGCCGGGACAGGGGATTATAACTATGGCTACACCTTC. The rearrangement links TRBV10-3 to TRBJ1-2, with 10 bases aligning to TRBD1. Germline V CDR1 and CDR2: ENHRY, SYGVKD. The CDR3 is 18 amino acids. J was trimmed by 1 base and V by 4 bases; bases with no gene match: 12.

The gene calls are TRBV24-1 and TRBJ1-2, with no clear D. The V end lost 7 bases, the J end lost 4 bases, and 12 bases lay between the germline ends. CDR1 is KGHDR, CDR2 SFDVKD, per germline. The CDR3 spans 13 residues. The CDR3 DNA is TGTGCCACCAGCCAGGCGAACACCTATGGCTACACCTTC. Translated, it gives CATSQANTYGYTF.

This chain links TRBV7-9 with TRBJ1-2; 8 bases agree with TRBD1. The CDR3 is made up of 12 amino acids. CDR1 and CDR2 (germline): SEHNR, FQNEAQ (reference sequence). Unmatched junction bases numbered 6, after V lost 5 bases and J lost 10 bases. CDR3 bases: TGTGCCAGCAGCAGACCGGACAGGGCCTACACCTTC. Translated, it gives CASSRPDRAYTF.

V and J are TRBV6-1 and TRBJ1-4; D gene unclear. Looked up from germline, CDR1 is MNHNS and CDR2 is SASEGT. CDR3 length: 14 residues. The V and J ends lost 2 bases and 8 bases respectively, with 12 bases between them. The CDR3 DNA sequence: TGTGCCAGCAGTGAATGGCGGGGAGGCGAAAAACTGTTTTTT. Its protein is CASSEWRGGEKLFF.

The chain recombines TRBV19 with TRBJ1-2, with TRBD1 matching 7 bases. Germline trimming cut 3 bases from V and 6 bases from J; bases unmatched to any gene: 10. CDR1 and CDR2 from the germline V gene are LNHDA and SQIVND (reference sequence). The length of the CDR3 is 15 residues. The CDR3 DNA reads TGTGCCAGTAGTATTCGACAGGGACGAATCGATGGCTACACCTTC. It specifies CASSIRQGRIDGYTF.

The chain uses TRBV24-1 and TRBJ2-5; 11 bases are a match to TRBD2. This CDR3 region has 16 residues. V lost 12 bases, J lost 1 base, and 12 bases stayed unmatched. Germline assignment: CDR1 KGHDR and CDR2 SFDVKD. This CDR3 reads CAPPLGTSGVQETQYF. In nucleotides, the CDR3 is TGTGCCCCCCCACTTGGGACTAGCGGAGTCCAAGAGACCCAGTACTTC.

A remark on this clone: Other nucleotide sequences from this sample produce the same CDR3. The chain joins TRBV9 to TRBJ2-2; 7 bases are a match to TRBD1. The CDR3 is made up of 14 amino acids. The V gene end was trimmed by 2 bases and the J gene end by 3 bases; junction bases not matched to a gene: 1. Germline loops: CDR1 SGDLS, CDR2 YYNGEE. DNA for the CDR3: TGTGCCAGCAGCGTTACAGGGGACACCGGGGAGCTGTTTTTT. It specifies CASSVTGDTGELFF.

The chain combines TRBV6-2 or TRBV6-3 with TRBJ2-5; D gene unclear. V gave up 6 bases and J gave up 5 bases, with 10 bases separating them. This CDR3 has 12 residues. Germline values: CDR1 MNHEY, CDR2 SVGEGT. CDR3 in amino acids: CASSPSVETQYF. In DNA, the CDR3 is TGTGCCAGCAGCCCGTCTGTGGAGACCCAGTACTTC.

This clone has more than one count but fewer than ten. The chain couples TRBV2 to TRBJ1-2; weak D call: TRBD1 (5 bases). The CDR3 runs to 15 residues. Germline assignment: CDR1 SNHLY and CDR2 FYNNEI. V was shortened by 0 bases and J by 6 bases, with 14 bases between the two germline ends. The CDR3 DNA sequence: TGTGCCAGCAGTGAAGCAATGCAGGGTACAAATGGCTACACCTTC. Its translation is CASSEAMQGTNGYTF.

This sequence joins TRBV19 and TRBJ2-6, with D perhaps TRBD1 (5 bases). The CDR3 length is 15 residues. Trimming pared 7 bases from V and 1 base from J, leaving 11 bases between. Looked up from germline, CDR1 is LNHDA and CDR2 is SQIVND (reference sequence). The CDR3 spells CASTLAGSGANVLTF. In nucleotides, the CDR3 is TGTGCCAGTACCCTTGCAGGGTCTGGGGCCAACGTCCTGACTTTC.

The chain is built from TRBV3-1 (or the pseudogene TRBV3-2) and TRBJ2-7; no reliable D call. Germline V lookup: CDR1 LGHDT, CDR2 YNNKEL (reference sequence). The CDR3 runs to 15 residues. V gave up 0 bases and J gave up 2 bases, with 11 bases separating them. The CDR3 DNA reads TGTGCCAGCAGCCAAGACCCCCAATTCCCCTACGAGCAGTACTTC. This gives the protein CASSQDPQFPYEQYF.

V usage is TRBV5-4 and J usage is TRBJ1-2; D is possibly TRBD1 (6 bases). CDR1 is SGHNT, CDR2 YYREEE, per germline (reference sequence). The CDR3 spans 14 residues. The ends were cut back, 1 base at V and 4 bases at J, with 11 bases in the middle. CDR3 residues: CASSLRTDFYGYTF. In nucleotides, the CDR3 is TGTGCCAGCAGCTTGAGGACAGACTTCTATGGCTACACCTTC.

This sequence joins TRBV11-2 and TRBJ2-7; no clear D gene. Germline V gene data show CDR1 as SGHAT and CDR2 as FQNNGV. The CDR3 runs to 16 residues. Between the trimmed V and J ends, which lost 4 bases and 4 bases, there was a span of 20 bases. CDR3 sequence: CASSSILQRSPYEQYF. DNA for the CDR3: TGTGCCAGCAGCTCCATACTCCAAAGGAGCCCTTACGAGCAGTACTTC.

This chain joins TRBV5-1 and TRBJ1-6; 12 nucleotides agree with TRBD1. This CDR3 is built from 16 residues. Germline V gene sequence: CDR1 SGHRS, CDR2 YFSETQ. The ends lost 4 bases at V and 8 bases at J; junction bases unmatched: 7. CDR3 sequence (DNA): TGCGCCAGCAGCGCCGGGACAGGGGGCGAAGATTCACCCCTCCACTTT. Translated, it gives CASSAGTGGEDSPLHF.

This rearrangement joins TRBV7-6 to TRBJ1-3; the D is unclear. CDR1 is SGHVS and CDR2 is FNYEAQ in the germline V gene. The length of the CDR3 is 15 residues. The V and J ends lost 1 base and 0 bases respectively, with 7 bases between them. DNA of the CDR3: TGTGCCAGCAGCTTAGGCGTTAGCTCTGGAAACACCATATATTTT. Translation: CASSLGVSSGNTIYF.

Only one count was recorded for this clone. The chain has TRBV29-1 and TRBJ1-2, with a tentative D call TRBD1 (5 bases). Germline CDR1 is SQVTM and CDR2 is ANQGSEA. The CDR3 has 11 amino acids. Trimming cost V 7 bases and J 5 bases, with 11 bases left between them. The CDR3 spells CSAQSGYGYTF. The CDR3 region has the DNA TGCAGCGCCCAGTCAGGGTATGGCTACACCTTC.

The CDR3 coding sequence is TGTGCCAGCAGGCACCAGCGACCTGAACTGTTTTTT. It specifies CASRHQRPELFF. The chain employs TRBV12-3 or TRBV12-4 and TRBJ1-4; no clear D gene. CDR3 length: 12 residues. The germline V and J ends were trimmed by 6 bases and 12 bases, with 14 bases remaining between them.

This clone has just a few counts. The chain couples TRBV28 to TRBJ1-5; 7 bases match TRBD1. With 4 bases clipped from V and 6 bases from J, the junction kept 12 bases outside the gene matches. This CDR3 is built from 16 residues. Per germline, CDR1 MDHEN and CDR2 SYDVKM. Written as DNA, the CDR3 is TGTGCCAGCAGTTCCAGGACAGGCGTGGTTAGTCAGCCCCAGCATTTT. Protein sequence: CASSSRTGVVSQPQHF.

The chain links TRBV11-2 to TRBJ2-1, with 7 bases lining up with TRBD1. CDR3 length: 14 amino acids. After removal of 5 bases from V and 5 bases from J, the junction contained 6 bases not matched to a gene. Germline V gene sequence: CDR1 SGHAT, CDR2 FQNNGV. For the CDR3, the DNA is TGTGCCAGCAGCCCCCAGGGGGACGACAATGAGCAGTTCTTC. It yields the protein CASSPQGDDNEQFF.

The genes are TRBV7-9 and TRBJ1-2; 7 nucleotides line up with TRBD1. CDR1 and CDR2 from the germline V gene are SEHNR and FQNEAQ (reference sequence). V was clipped by 4 bases and J by 7 bases; unmatched bases: 12. The CDR3 is 15 amino acids. Here the CDR3 DNA reads TGTGCCAGCAGCTCACTGGGCGGGACAGCTTCTGGCTACACCTTC. It codes for CASSSLGGTASGYTF.

V is TRBV25-1 and J is TRBJ1-3; 10 nucleotides agree with TRBD1. This CDR3 region has 16 residues. With 4 bases clipped from V and 4 bases from J, the junction kept 7 bases outside the gene matches. CDR1 MGHDK and CDR2 SYGVNS come from the germline V gene. Here the CDR3 reads CASSGTTGGPGNTIYF. The CDR3 region has the DNA TGTGCCAGCAGTGGGACGACAGGGGGCCCCGGAAACACCATATATTTT.